A selection of T cell receptor beta chains follows, all from one sample in a study of blood T cell repertoires in COVID-19. Clones were sequenced by immunoSEQ multiplex PCR, and TCRdb holds only the in-frame ones, with some missing. The sample lists about 360,000 clones; about 88% were seen once. Sequenced sample: peripheral blood. The receptors derive from a human donor in a cohort sampled during active COVID-19. CDR3s include the opening cysteine and the closing phenylalanine or tryptophan. The D gene is left open where the match is weak. Only some rows state a clone size, as once, few, many or a class for expanded clones.

D gene: -
J gene: TRBJ2-1
V gene: TRBV20-1
clone size: -
CDR3 protein: CSAAQEFEQFF
CDR3 DNA: TGCAGTGCCGCACAGGAGTTTGAGCAGTTCTTC

D gene: TRBD2
J gene: TRBJ2-5
V gene: TRBV29-1
clone size: -
CDR3 protein: CSVRGEREGPTQYF
CDR3 DNA: TGCAGCGTCAGAGGGGAGCGGGAGGGCCCGACCCAGTACTTC

D gene: TRBD2
J gene: TRBJ2-3
V gene: TRBV28
clone size: -
CDR3 protein: CASITAGRQSDTQYF
CDR3 DNA: TGTGCCAGCATCACGGCCGGGAGGCAGTCAGATACGCAGTATTTT

D gene: -
J gene: TRBJ2-2
V gene: TRBV9
clone size: -
CDR3 protein: CASSRTGGPDTGELFF
CDR3 DNA: TGTGCCAGCAGCCGAACGGGGGGCCCCGACACCGGGGAGCTGTTTTTT

D gene: -
J gene: TRBJ1-3
V gene: TRBV15
clone size: -
CDR3 protein: CATSRAAGEVNTIYF
CDR3 DNA: TGTGCCACCAGCCGAGCTGCAGGGGAAGTAAACACCATATATTTT

D gene: -
J gene: TRBJ2-5
V gene: TRBV5-4
clone size: once
CDR3 protein: CASSLWSAGQETQYF
CDR3 DNA: TGTGCCAGCAGCTTGTGGTCTGCGGGCCAAGAGACCCAGTACTTC

D gene: TRBD1
J gene: TRBJ2-2
V gene: TRBV19
clone size: many
CDR3 protein: CASSLRDRVEMGELFF
CDR3 DNA: TGTGCCAGTAGCCTCCGGGACAGGGTGGAAATGGGGGAGCTGTTTTTT

D gene: -
J gene: TRBJ1-5
V gene: TRBV30
clone size: once
CDR3 protein: CAWSPGGGNNQPQHF
CDR3 DNA: TGTGCCTGGAGTCCGGGGGGAGGGAACAATCAGCCCCAGCATTTT

D gene: TRBD2
J gene: TRBJ2-1
V gene: TRBV4-1
clone size: -
CDR3 protein: CASSPGLARSNEQFF
CDR3 DNA: TGCGCCAGCAGTCCGGGACTAGCGAGATCAAATGAGCAGTTCTTC

D gene: -
J gene: TRBJ1-4
V gene: TRBV5-1
clone size: -
CDR3 protein: CASSRDRYKEKLFF
CDR3 DNA: TGCGCCAGCAGCCGAGACAGGTATAAAGAAAAACTGTTTTTT

D gene: TRBD2
J gene: TRBJ2-7
V gene: TRBV29-1
clone size: -
CDR3 protein: CSVGGTSQAEQYF
CDR3 DNA: TGCAGCGTTGGGGGGACTAGCCAAGCCGAGCAGTACTTC

D gene: TRBD2
J gene: TRBJ2-3
V gene: TRBV11-3
clone size: once
CDR3 protein: CASSSSTSGVDTQYF
CDR3 DNA: TGTGCCAGCAGCTCCTCGACTAGCGGGGTGGATACGCAGTATTTT

D gene: -
J gene: TRBJ1-6
V gene: TRBV10-1
clone size: -
CDR3 protein: CASSELAGVSPLHF
CDR3 DNA: TGCGCCAGCAGTGAGCTCGCAGGGGTTTCACCCCTCCACTTT

D gene: -
J gene: TRBJ2-1
V gene: TRBV7-3
clone size: -
CDR3 protein: CASSKPGDYNEQFF
CDR3 DNA: TGTGCCAGCAGCAAACCGGGTGACTACAATGAGCAGTTCTTC

D gene: TRBD2
J gene: TRBJ2-1
V gene: TRBV27
clone size: -
CDR3 protein: CASRDGTSGRASYNEQFF
CDR3 DNA: TGTGCCAGCAGGGACGGGACTAGCGGGAGGGCTTCCTACAATGAGCAGTTCTTC